The sequence of this T cell receptor beta chain was determined in a study of T cells in Graves' hyperthyroidism and ophthalmopathy. General study points: The model foresaw ophthalmopathy a median 6.5 months prior to onset. Most expanded thyroid clonotypes above 0.001 also appeared in blood.

If no ophthalmopathy progression occurred within 18 months, Graves' hyperthyroidism was stable. Uncontrolled infections, other autoimmune diseases, pregnancy or lactation led to exclusion of patients. Researchers amplified the TCR beta CDR3 regions from RNA transcripts. Researchers ran a first-round RT-PCR on the TCR CDR3 using the HTBI primer set. TCRdb processed the multiplex PCR reads anew with MiXCR; each CDR3 protein has one entry. The table shows approximately 700,000 distinct CDR3 sequences, with about 15% occurring only once. Germline CDR1 reads MGHDK; CDR2 reads SYGVNS. CDR3 length: 14 residues. The junction had 6 bases not matched to a gene; V was cut back by 6 bases and J by 5 bases. Of note for this clonotype: Its antigen is as yet unknown.

This receptor was taken from a man between 18 and 29 years old with Graves' hyperthyroidism. Sequencing was performed on blood. The genes are TRBV25-1 and TRBJ2-2; TRBD2 aligns across 7 bases. Here the CDR3 reads CASRGGGQTGELFF. The CDR3 DNA reads TGTGCCAGCAGGGGGGGAGGGCAAACCGGGGAGCTGTTTTTT. The full variable domain, with the rest looked up from reference TRBV25-1 and TRBJ2-2, is EADIYQTPRYLVIGTGKKITLECSQTMGHDKMYWYQQDPGMELHLIHYSYGVNSTEKGDLSSESTVSRIRTEHFPLTLESARPSHTSQYLCASRGGGQTGELFFGEGSRLTVL.